This T cell receptor beta chain stems from a study of T cells in Graves' hyperthyroidism and ophthalmopathy. Under 3 months was the duration of disease in ophthalmopathy patients, who also had a Clinical Activity Score of at least 3 and a NOSPECS grade of at least 4. Together with thyroid ultrasound, orbital computed tomography, serum thyroxine and TRAb, clinical symptoms were used for diagnoses. Many counts were recorded for this clonotype. Using RNA transcripts as the source, TCR beta CDR3 regions were amplified. With the HTBI primer set, the TCR CDR3 went through a first round of RT-PCR. TCRdb reanalysed the multiplex PCR reads using MiXCR and keeps one entry per CDR3 protein. Among about 400,000 distinct CDR3 sequences, more than 13% were seen once, and the ten largest hold 28%. The CDR3 consists of 14 residues. Germline V gene lookup returns CDR1 SGHKS and CDR2 YYEKEE (reference sequence). Trimming pared 2 bases from V and 5 bases from J, leaving 13 bases between.

This TCR derives from a man aged 45-65 years with Graves' ophthalmopathy. J is TRBJ1-1 and V is TRBV5-5; D possibly corresponds to TRBD1 (5 bases). What was sequenced was blood. CDR3 bases: TGTGCCAGCAGCTTTCAGGGCAGGGAAACTGAAGCTTTCTTT. Translating gives CASSFQGRETEAFF.